This record covers a single T cell receptor (beta chain). Antigen specificity is unknown. The data stem from a study of cytomegalovirus exposure and HLA in healthy donors. The primer mix had 60 Vbeta and 13 Jbeta primers. Source study methods: Approximately 80 million unique TCR beta chains, roughly 11 million of them shared, were counted by a later analysis. Sequenced by immunoSEQ multiplex PCR; TCRdb stores in-frame clones only, minus some. V, J and clone size are taken as reported in that table, and D and trimming were inferred from the DNA itself. Here the sample spans 150,000 to 200,000 clones, approximately 72% being singletons. Study-wide results and limits: It was only CMV serostatus that was available as immune exposure information.

The clonotype originates from a human donor in good health. Sequenced material: PBMCs.

The CDR3: CSAGGLGRPQHF. In DNA, the CDR3 is TGCAGCGCGGGAGGCCTAGGGAGGCCCCAGCATTTT. The chain carries TRBV29-1 and TRBJ1-5; D gene ambiguous. CDR1 SQVTM and CDR2 ANQGSEA come from the germline V gene. The CDR3 extends over 12 amino acids. Trimming removed 7 bases from V and 9 bases from J, with 16 bases in between.